The 16 T cell receptor beta chains reported below all come from one sample, sequenced in a study of blood T cell repertoires in COVID-19. This table comes from immunoSEQ multiplex PCR, and its TCRdb copy is limited to in-frame clones, with some not included. The sample holds 90,000 to 150,000 clones, more than 60% seen once. The specimen was peripheral blood. All receptors come from a man aged 65-85 years with acute or convalescent COVID-19.

This rearrangement joins TRBV4-3 to TRBJ2-7, with 7 bases identical to TRBD2. This CDR3 has 18 amino acids. Germline CDR1 and CDR2: LGHNA and YSLEER. V dropped 3 bases and J dropped 2; count of bases not matched to a gene: 16. The CDR3 coding sequence is TGCGCCAGCAGCCACGATACCCCGGGGAGCGGGGCAACCTACGAGCAGTACTTC. Residues: CASSHDTPGSGATYEQYF.

This chain uses TRBV9 with TRBJ2-1, with 9 bases fitting TRBD2. Germline values: CDR1 SGDLS, CDR2 YYNGEE. This CDR3 comprises 15 residues. Unmatched junction bases numbered 3, after V lost 0 bases and J lost 5 bases. CDR3 nucleotides: TGTGCCAGCAGCGTAGGTGCGGGGGGGCACAATGAGCAGTTCTTC. Translating gives CASSVGAGGHNEQFF.

J is TRBJ1-3 and V is TRBV19; 8 bases are shared with TRBD1. Germline CDR1 LNHDA, CDR2 SQIVND (reference sequence). V was clipped by 5 bases and J by 0 bases; unmatched bases: 0. This CDR3 has 14 residues. CDR3 in amino acids: CASSGQGSGNTIYF. CDR3 nucleotides: TGTGCCAGTAGTGGACAGGGCTCTGGAAACACCATATATTTT.

The CDR3 nucleotides read TGTGCCACCTCGACAGGGAGATATGAAAAACTGTTTTTT. Amino acids: CATSTGRYEKLFF. The V and J genes are TRBV28 and TRBJ1-4; 7 bases align to TRBD1. This CDR3 comprises 13 residues. Trimming at V came to 10 bases and at J to 6 bases, leaving 8 bases not matched to a gene. From germline, CDR1 is MDHEN and CDR2 SYDVKM.

The chain joins TRBV4-3 to TRBJ1-5; the D gene is possibly TRBD1 (5 bases). Germline V gives CDR1 LGHNA, CDR2 YSLEER. Trimming removed 4 bases from V and 5 bases from J, with 15 bases in between. This CDR3 region has 15 residues. In nucleotides, the CDR3 is TGCGCCAGCAGCCCCGGGCATGGAGGGGATCAGCCCCAGCATTTT. Its protein is CASSPGHGGDQPQHF.

This chain uses TRBV28 with TRBJ2-7; 8 nucleotides match TRBD2. CDR3 length: 14 amino acids. Germline CDR1 and CDR2: MDHEN and SYDVKM. V trimming: 6 bases; J trimming: 0 bases; junction bases outside the gene matches: 4. The CDR3 DNA follows: TGTGCCAGCAGGCCGACTAGCGTCTCCTACGAGCAGTACTTC. It translates to CASRPTSVSYEQYF.

This clone appeared once. The genes are TRBV20-1 and TRBJ1-4, with 7 bases aligning to TRBD1. Germline V gene lookup returns CDR1 DFQATT and CDR2 SNEGSKA (reference sequence). This CDR3 region has 13 residues. Trimming took 6 bases from V and 6 from J; bases not matched to a gene: 7. The CDR3 DNA is TGCAGTGCAAGTAGGGGGCCAGATGAAAAACTGTTTTTT. It codes for CSASRGPDEKLFF.

V is TRBV5-1 and J is TRBJ2-1, with D possibly TRBD2 on 6 matching bases. Trimming pared 6 bases from V and 4 bases from J, leaving 20 bases between. The CDR3 is 16 residues long. Germline CDR1 reads SGHRS; CDR2 reads YFSETQ. CDR3: CASTMLGSGGYNEQFF. DNA for the CDR3: TGCGCCAGCACCATGTTGGGTAGCGGAGGTTACAATGAGCAGTTCTTC. Full variable domain (missing parts from reference TRBV5-1 and TRBJ2-1): KAGVTQTPRYLIKTRGQQVTLSCSPISGHRSVSWYQQTPGQGLQFLFEYFSETQRNKGNFPGRFSGRQFSNSRSEMNVSTLELGDSALYLCASTMLGSGGYNEQFFGPGTRLTVL.

As concerns this clone: Other DNA sequences in this specimen translate into the identical CDR3. The V and J genes are TRBV19 and TRBJ2-1; TRBD2 aligns across 11 bases. The CDR3 has 15 residues. V gave up 6 bases and J gave up 4 bases; unmatched junction bases: 5. Germline V gene lookup returns CDR1 LNHDA and CDR2 SQIVND (reference sequence). The CDR3 DNA reads TGTGCCAGTAGCGTGGGACTAGCGGTATACAATGAGCAGTTCTTC. This translates into CASSVGLAVYNEQFF.

The chain is built from TRBV5-1 and TRBJ1-2, with 7 bases lining up with TRBD1. The CDR3 runs to 15 residues. CDR1 is SGHRS and CDR2 is YFSETQ in the germline V gene. J was trimmed by 6 bases and V by 0 bases; bases with no gene match: 8. The CDR3 bases are TGCGCCAGCAGCTTGGAGGGACAGCCCTCCGATGGCTACACCTTC. Translated, it gives CASSLEGQPSDGYTF.

The chain combines TRBV11-3 with TRBJ1-2; tentative D call: TRBD1 (5 bases). The CDR3 is made up of 13 amino acids. Germline loops: CDR1 SGHNT, CDR2 YENEEA. Trimming stripped 3 bases from V and 8 bases from J, with 13 bases between. CDR3 coding DNA: TGTGCCAGCAGCTTCGGGGGAGGTGGCGGCTACACCTTC. It codes for CASSFGGGGGYTF.

This rearrangement joins TRBV9 to TRBJ2-7, with 10 positions matching TRBD1. J was trimmed by 5 bases and V by 4 bases; bases with no gene match: 6. The V gene's germline CDR1 is SGDLS and CDR2 YYNGEE. The CDR3 sequence is 14 residues long. In nucleotides, the CDR3 is TGTGCCAGCAGCTTAGGGGACAGGGGAAACGAGCAGTACTTC. Protein product: CASSLGDRGNEQYF.

The V and J genes are TRBV6-5 and TRBJ1-3; no firm D call. This CDR3 is 15 amino acids long. Looked up from germline, CDR1 is MNHEY and CDR2 is SVGAGI. The germline V and J ends were trimmed by 2 bases and 2 bases, with 10 bases remaining between them. CDR3 sequence: CASSYTTQAGNTIYF. Written as DNA, the CDR3 is TGTGCCAGCAGTTACACAACTCAGGCTGGAAACACCATATATTTT.

The chain has TRBV13 and TRBJ1-1; D not certain. V lost 1 base, J lost 4 bases, and 4 bases lay in between. Germline-derived CDR1 and CDR2 are PRHDT and FYEKMQ (reference sequence). The CDR3 consists of 12 residues. The chain's CDR3 is CASSLARTEAFF. CDR3 DNA sequence: TGTGCCAGCAGCTTAGCCCGCACTGAAGCTTTCTTT.

The chain combines TRBV5-1 with TRBJ2-1; 9 nucleotides line up with TRBD2. Germline CDR1 and CDR2: SGHRS and YFSETQ. Unmatched junction bases numbered 1, after V lost 3 bases and J lost 12 bases. This CDR3 spans 11 amino acids. The CDR3 is CASSYSGGQFF. The CDR3 region has the DNA TGCGCCAGCAGCTATAGCGGGGGGCAGTTCTTC.

This clone appeared a single time. V gene TRBV28 combines with J gene TRBJ2-5; 7 bases map to TRBD2. The CDR3 loop spans 14 amino acids. The germline CDR1 and CDR2 sequences are MDHEN and SYDVKM. V dropped 6 bases and J dropped 5; count of bases not matched to a gene: 9. The CDR3 DNA reads as TGTGCCAGCAGCTCCCCCGGACTAGTGGAGACCCAGTACTTC. This gives the protein CASSSPGLVETQYF. Supplemented by reference TRBV28 and TRBJ2-5, the full variable domain reads DVKVTQSSRYLVKRTGEKVFLECVQDMDHENMFWYRQDPGLGLRLIYFSYDVKMKEKGDIPEGYSVSREKKERFSLILESASTNQTSMYLCASSSPGLVETQYFGPGTRLLVL.